These 21 T cell receptor beta chains came from one sample sequenced in a study of blood T cell repertoires in COVID-19. This table comes from immunoSEQ multiplex PCR, and its TCRdb copy is limited to in-frame clones, with some not included. The data hold tens of thousands of clones, with around 79% observed a single time. The source material was peripheral blood. These receptors were collected from a man aged 55 to 70 with active or convalescent COVID-19.

The V gene is TRBV7-2, the J gene TRBJ2-3; 8 positions match TRBD2. The germline CDR1 and CDR2 sequences are SGHTA and FQGNSA. The CDR3 is 15 residues long. Unmatched junction bases numbered 8, after V lost 5 bases and J lost 4 bases. The CDR3 sequence is CASSTQRGRPDTQYF. CDR3 coding DNA: TGTGCCAGCAGCACGCAGCGGGGGCGACCAGATACGCAGTATTTT.

The chain has TRBV2 and TRBJ2-1, with a weak D call TRBD2 (5 bases). The germline gives CDR1 SNHLY, CDR2 FYNNEI. There are 13 residues in the CDR3. The V end was cut by 3 bases, the J end by 7 bases, with 10 bases between. In nucleotides, the CDR3 is TGTGCCAGCAGTGAGCTAGCTCGGAATGAGCAGTTCTTC. This translates into CASSELARNEQFF.

V usage is TRBV6-4 and J usage is TRBJ2-1; D call uncertain. Trimming removed 5 bases from V and 5 bases from J, with 13 bases in between. The CDR3 contains 14 residues. Per the germline V gene, CDR1 is MRHNA and CDR2 is SNTAGT. The CDR3 nucleotides are TGTGCCAGCAGTAATATTGATTCGGACAATGAGCAGTTCTTC. It translates to CASSNIDSDNEQFF.

This chain connects TRBV29-1 to TRBJ2-3, with TRBD2 as a possible D gene (6 bases). CDR3 length: 16 residues. Germline V gives CDR1 SQVTM, CDR2 ANQGSEA. Trimming pared 2 bases from V and 0 bases from J, leaving 15 bases between. The CDR3 coding sequence is TGCAGCGTTGAACCCCCCGGGGCGGGGAGCACAGATACGCAGTATTTT. Translation: CSVEPPGAGSTDTQYF.

The chain couples TRBV24-1 to TRBJ2-1; 9 bases are shared with TRBD1. In germline, CDR1 is KGHDR, CDR2 SFDVKD. CDR3 length equals 15 residues. The V gene end was trimmed by 5 bases and the J gene end by 7 bases; junction bases not matched to a gene: 8. CDR3 DNA: TGTGCCACCAGTGTAATGGGACAGGGTAATAATGAGCAGTTCTTC. Translation gives CATSVMGQGNNEQFF.

CDR3 in amino acids: CAWGGGSGEETQYF. The CDR3 DNA follows: TGTGCCTGGGGAGGGGGGAGCGGGGAAGAGACCCAGTACTTC. The chain employs TRBV30 and TRBJ2-5, with D possibly being TRBD2 (7 bases). CDR3 size: 14 residues. CDR1 is GTSNPN, CDR2 SVGIG, per germline (reference sequence). Trimming pared 5 bases from V and 3 bases from J, leaving 16 bases between.

This rearrangement joins TRBV3-1 (or the pseudogene TRBV3-2) to TRBJ1-2; 7 bases match TRBD1. The J segment lost 4 bases and the V segment lost 1 base, leaving 12 bases of the junction unmatched. Germline V gene data show CDR1 as LGHDT and CDR2 as YNNKEL (reference sequence). The CDR3 has 17 amino acids. CDR3 sequence reads: CASSQGLGGGETYGYTF. The CDR3 nucleotides read TGTGCCAGCAGCCAAGGGCTCGGAGGGGGCGAGACCTATGGCTACACCTTC.

The chain is built from TRBV7-2 and TRBJ1-2, with D possibly being TRBD1 (5 bases). V was trimmed by 5 bases and J by 4 bases, leaving 14 bases between them. In germline, CDR1 is SGHTA, CDR2 FQGNSA. CDR3 length equals 14 residues. The CDR3 loop is CASSPSRESYGYTF. CDR3 DNA sequence: TGTGCCAGCAGCCCGAGCAGGGAATCCTATGGCTACACCTTC.

This clone was recorded only once. The chain recombines TRBV19 with TRBJ1-4; no definite D call. The CDR3 has 17 amino acids. V was cut by 0 bases and J by 0 bases, with 11 bases left in between. Germline CDR1 is LNHDA and CDR2 is SQIVND (reference sequence). CDR3 sequence: CASSIDWQISTNEKLFF. The CDR3, as DNA: TGTGCCAGTAGTATAGATTGGCAGATCTCAACTAATGAAAAACTGTTTTTT.

V and J are TRBV5-1 and TRBJ2-5; weak D call: TRBD2 (5 bases). There are 15 residues in the CDR3. Germline V gene lookup returns CDR1 SGHRS and CDR2 YFSETQ. V lost 0 bases and J 5 bases, leaving 14 bases between the germline ends. For the CDR3, the DNA is TGCGCCAGCAGCTTGGGCTACGGGGAGTCGGAGACCCAGTACTTC. Amino acids: CASSLGYGESETQYF.

V gene TRBV29-1 combines with J gene TRBJ1-1; possible D gene TRBD1, 5 bases. V was shortened by 6 bases and J by 2 bases, with 10 bases between the two germline ends. Per the germline V gene, CDR1 is SQVTM and CDR2 is ANQGSEA. The CDR3 is 12 residues long. The CDR3 DNA is TGCAGCGTAGTACAGGAAAACACTGAAGCTTTCTTT. This encodes CSVVQENTEAFF.

The V gene is TRBV6-5, the J gene TRBJ2-3, with D maybe TRBD1 (5 bases). The ends were cut back, 6 bases at V and 4 bases at J, with 11 bases in the middle. Germline assignment: CDR1 MNHEY and CDR2 SVGAGI. The CDR3 extends over 13 amino acids. CDR3 sequence reads: CASSRGAPDTQYF. The CDR3 DNA sequence: TGTGCCAGCAGCCGTGGGGCCCCAGATACGCAGTATTTT.

The chain recombines TRBV24-1 with TRBJ2-1, with D tentatively TRBD2 (5 bases). The CDR3 contains 16 residues. The germline V and J ends were trimmed by 1 base and 7 bases, with 16 bases remaining between them. Germline CDR1 and CDR2: KGHDR and SFDVKD. CDR3 protein: CATSDFPGPGSNEQFF. DNA for the CDR3: TGTGCCACCAGTGATTTCCCGGGTCCGGGGTCTAATGAGCAGTTCTTC.

V gene TRBV5-5 combines with J gene TRBJ2-7, with D tentatively TRBD1 (6 bases). The V gene's germline CDR1 is SGHKS and CDR2 YYEKEE (reference sequence). The CDR3 is 12 residues long. Trimming pared 5 bases from V and 2 bases from J, leaving 8 bases between. The chain's CDR3 is CASRGDTYEQYF. The DNA of the CDR3 is TGTGCCAGCAGGGGGGACACCTACGAGCAGTACTTC.

This sequence joins TRBV18 and TRBJ2-7; 8 positions match TRBD1. With V trimmed by 5 bases and J by 3 bases, 6 bases remained unmatched. Germline CDR1 reads KGHSH; CDR2 reads LQKENI. The CDR3 contains 14 residues. CDR3 residues: CASSSGQGSYEQYF. In DNA form, the CDR3 reads TGTGCCAGCTCATCCGGACAGGGAAGCTACGAGCAGTACTTC. Supplemented by reference TRBV18 and TRBJ2-7, the full variable domain reads NAGVMQNPRHLVRRRGQEARLRCSPMKGHSHVYWYRQLPEEGLKFMVYLQKENIIDESGMPKERFSAEFPKEGPSILRIQQVVRGDSAAYFCASSSGQGSYEQYFGPGTRLTVT.

This rearrangement joins TRBV19 to TRBJ2-1, with TRBD2 as a possible D gene (5 bases). In germline, CDR1 is LNHDA, CDR2 SQIVND (reference sequence). Trimming took off 3 bases at V and 8 bases at J, with 17 bases between the two ends. The CDR3 totals 15 residues. CDR3 sequence: CASSISGSRVDEQFF. The CDR3, as DNA: TGTGCCAGTAGTATCTCGGGATCACGGGTGGATGAGCAGTTCTTC.

This clone was observed a few times. This chain joins TRBV2 and TRBJ1-2, with 8 bases identical to TRBD1. CDR3 length: 16 residues. J was trimmed by 0 bases and V by 11 bases; bases with no gene match: 14. Germline V gene lookup returns CDR1 SNHLY and CDR2 FYNNEI. The CDR3 sequence is CAVQKTGVISNYGYTF. CDR3 DNA: TGTGCCGTCCAAAAGACAGGGGTCATTTCTAACTATGGCTACACCTTC.

The chain has TRBV5-4 and TRBJ2-3; the D gene is possibly TRBD2 (6 bases). The V gene lost 2 bases and the J gene lost 0 bases, with 13 bases spanning the gap. Germline V gene lookup returns CDR1 SGHNT and CDR2 YYREEE (reference sequence). The CDR3 consists of 16 residues. CDR3 region: CASSFPQRASTDTQYF. The CDR3 region has the DNA TGTGCCAGCAGCTTCCCCCAGCGGGCGAGCACAGATACGCAGTATTTT.

The rearrangement joins TRBV5-1 to TRBJ1-6; D remains unclear. Per the germline V gene, CDR1 is SGHRS and CDR2 is YFSETQ. The CDR3 runs to 13 residues. Trimming took 4 bases from V and 5 from J, leaving 7 bases between them. CDR3 sequence: CASSGSDNSPLHF. The CDR3 nucleotides read TGCGCCAGCAGCGGTTCGGATAATTCACCCCTCCACTTT.

This clone was picked up a small number of times. A read error is possible here, since a much larger clone lies one base away. V gene TRBV23-1 combines with J gene TRBJ1-2; TRBD1 aligns across 12 bases. TRBV23-1 is designated an ORF whose function remains uncertain. CDR3 length: 16 residues. CDR3 bases: TGCCCCAGCAGTCGACCCGGGACAGGGGGCTACTATGGCTACACCTTC. Its protein is CPSSRPGTGGYYGYTF.

The chain links TRBV7-2 to TRBJ2-7, with TRBD1 matching 11 bases. The CDR3 extends over 15 amino acids. Looked up from germline, CDR1 is SGHTA and CDR2 is FQGNSA. V shed 2 bases, J shed 7 bases, and the junction held 7 bases outside the gene matches. This CDR3 reads CASSLRGQGGGEQYF. CDR3 DNA sequence: TGTGCCAGCAGCTTAAGGGGACAGGGGGGGGGAGAGCAGTACTTC.